These 26 T cell receptor beta chains were sequenced from one sample in a study of breast tumors, draining lymph nodes, adjacent tissues. Samples came from axillary lymph nodes draining the breast cancer. TCRdb redid the calling of the multiplex PCR reads with MiXCR, one entry per CDR3 protein. The sample gives over 150,000 distinct CDR3 sequences, roughly 29% of which show up once; 4% to 4.5% is in the top ten. The sample consisted of axillary lymph node tissue. These receptors came from a female donor with breast cancer. Some clones in this sample may be carry-over from other donors' samples.

The sample holds many counts of this clonotype. The chain joins TRBV9 to TRBJ1-2, with D tentatively TRBD1 (5 bases). Trimming took off 1 base at V and 4 bases at J, with 8 bases between the two ends. Per germline, CDR1 SGDLS and CDR2 YYNGEE. This CDR3 is 13 amino acids long. CDR3 in DNA: TGTGCCAGCAGCGTATCAGGGCCCTATGGCTACACCTTC. Its translation: CASSVSGPYGYTF.

This chain connects TRBV9 to TRBJ1-6, with a possible D match to TRBD1 (6 bases). In germline, CDR1 is SGDLS, CDR2 YYNGEE. The V and J ends lost 4 bases and 4 bases respectively, with 12 bases between them. CDR3 length equals 15 residues. The CDR3 bases are TGTGCCAGCAGCCCTCGGACAGCATATAATTCACCCCTCCACTTT. This translates into CASSPRTAYNSPLHF.

This clonotype was seen only once. The V and J genes are TRBV10-3 and TRBJ2-1, with 14 bases aligning to TRBD2. After removal of 8 bases from V and 9 bases from J, the junction contained 3 bases not matched to a gene. CDR1 is ENHRY, CDR2 SYGVKD, per germline. The CDR3 covers 13 residues. CDR3 sequence: CAIGTSGGLEQFF. The CDR3 nucleotides read TGTGCCATCGGGACTAGCGGGGGTCTTGAGCAGTTCTTC.

This clonotype was found a few times. In nucleotides, the CDR3 is TGTGCCAGCAGCCCTCCTGGGGTCGGGGAGCTGTTTTTT. This codes for CASSPPGVGELFF. This chain links TRBV11-2 with TRBJ2-2; D not resolved. The germline CDR1 and CDR2 sequences are SGHAT and FQNNGV. V shed 5 bases and J shed 7 bases, with 11 bases lying between them. This CDR3 region has 13 residues.

This clonotype showed up many times. The genes are TRBV7-9 and TRBJ2-7; D gene ambiguous. The V gene lost 3 bases and the J gene lost 5 bases, with 11 bases spanning the gap. CDR3 length: 13 residues. Looked up from germline, CDR1 is SEHNR and CDR2 is FQNEAQ (reference sequence). CDR3 in DNA: TGTGCCAGCAGCTTGGTTCCGAAAGACGAGCAGTACTTC. It translates to CASSLVPKDEQYF.

Only one count was recorded for this clonotype. At one end the junction does not follow the germline gene, possibly because of a read error. The chain links TRBV7-2 to TRBJ2-6, with no clear D. CDR3 length: 11 residues. The germline V gene encodes CDR1 SGHTA and CDR2 FQGNSA. This CDR3 is CASSSRTFEAF. For the CDR3, the DNA is TGTGCCAGCAGCTCACGGACCTTTGAAGCTTTC.

The table lists this clonotype with many counts. This chain joins TRBV5-1 and TRBJ1-2; D remains ambiguous. CDR1 is SGHRS, CDR2 YFSETQ, per germline. The CDR3 loop spans 14 amino acids. Trimming removed 0 bases from V and 3 bases from J, with 9 bases in between. CDR3 sequence reads: CASSLVRTDYGYTF. The CDR3, as DNA: TGCGCCAGCAGCTTGGTCCGGACCGACTATGGCTACACCTTC.

In this sample, this clonotype turned up many times. The chain joins TRBV5-6 to TRBJ1-6; TRBD1 agrees at 8 bases. The CDR3 runs 15 residues. Germline V gene data show CDR1 as SGHDT and CDR2 as YYEEEE. J gave up 11 bases and V 0 bases, and 7 bases lay outside the gene matches. Here the CDR3 DNA reads TGTGCCAGCAGCTTGGGCACAGGGGGAGTCGCACCCCTCCACTTT. This gives the protein CASSLGTGGVAPLHF.

The chain couples TRBV11-2 to TRBJ2-7; either TRBD1 or TRBD2 may supply D (5 bases each). The CDR3 runs to 17 residues. The germline V gene encodes CDR1 SGHAT and CDR2 FQNNGV. The germline V and J ends were trimmed by 1 base and 3 bases, with 19 bases remaining between them. The DNA for the CDR3 is TGTGCCAGCAGCTTAGTTAAGGGGCCTGTGGGGGACTACGAGCAGTACTTC. It translates to CASSLVKGPVGDYEQYF. The whole variable domain, filled in from reference TRBV11-2 and TRBJ2-7, reads EAGVAQSPRYKIIEKRQSVAFWCNPISGHATLYWYQQILGQGPKLLIQFQNNGVVDDSQLPKDRFSAERLKGVDSTLKIQPAKLEDSAVYLCASSLVKGPVGDYEQYFGPGTRLTVT.

As for this clonotype: A single base separates this from a much larger clone, so it may be a read error. The conserved phenylalanine or tryptophan normally closing the CDR3 is absent here, so this likely arose from a read error. The chain has TRBV5-1 and TRBJ2-1; D might be TRBD2 (6 bases). Germline CDR1 reads SGHRS; CDR2 reads YFSETQ. The V end lost 1 base, the J end lost 0 bases, and 8 bases lay between the germline ends. CDR3 length: 15 amino acids. The CDR3, as DNA: TGCGCCAGCAGCTTGACCGGGAGCTCCTACAATGAGCAGTTCCTC. This gives the protein CASSLTGSSYNEQFL.

This clonotype was counted only a few times. CDR3 amino acids: CASSFRVRRDEQYF. The CDR3 nucleotides read TGTGCCAGCAGTTTCCGGGTGAGGCGAGACGAGCAGTACTTC. The chain employs TRBV27 and TRBJ2-7; the D is unclear. This CDR3 spans 14 amino acids. Deletions cut 3 bases from V and 5 bases from J, with 14 bases between. Germline V CDR1 and CDR2: MNHEY, SMNVEV (reference sequence).

V and J are TRBV7-2 and TRBJ1-2, with no clear D. Germline values: CDR1 SGHTA, CDR2 FQGNSA. Trimming cost V 2 bases and J 4 bases, with 17 bases left between them. The CDR3 is 16 residues long. The CDR3 is CASSLNSLDGIYGYTF. The DNA for the CDR3 is TGTGCCAGCAGCTTAAACAGCTTGGACGGTATCTATGGCTACACCTTC.

This clonotype showed up many times. The V and J genes are TRBV9 and TRBJ2-2; TRBD2 matches at 14 bases. Trimming cost V 3 bases and J 7 bases; bases outside gene matches: 5. The CDR3 length is 16 residues. In germline, CDR1 is SGDLS, CDR2 YYNGEE. For the CDR3, the DNA is TGTGCCAGCAGCGCGACTAGCGGGAGGGTTGTCGGGGAGCTGTTTTTT. It specifies CASSATSGRVVGELFF.

This clonotype was seen repeatedly, ten times or more. This chain links TRBV20-1 with TRBJ2-1; TRBD1 matches at 10 bases. The ends lost 1 base at V and 14 bases at J; junction bases unmatched: 2. The CDR3 is 11 amino acids. Germline V gene data show CDR1 as DFQATT and CDR2 as SNEGSKA (reference sequence). CDR3 DNA: TGCAGTGCTAGAGTGGGGACAGGGGAGTTCTTC. It yields the protein CSARVGTGEFF.

In this sample, this clonotype turned up a few times. V usage is TRBV4-1 and J usage is TRBJ2-2; perhaps TRBD1 as D (5 bases). The V end was cut by 8 bases, the J end by 1 base, with 11 bases between. Germline values: CDR1 MGHRA, CDR2 YSYEKL. This CDR3 is 14 amino acids long. The CDR3 loop is CASRPTENTGELFF. In nucleotides, the CDR3 is TGCGCCAGCCGTCCGACAGAGAACACCGGGGAGCTGTTTTTT.

V usage is TRBV7-8 and J usage is TRBJ1-6, with TRBD1 as a possible D gene (6 bases). The ends were cut back, 8 bases at V and 9 bases at J, with 23 bases in the middle. Germline-derived CDR1 and CDR2 are SGHVS and FQNEAQ. CDR3 length equals 16 residues. CDR3 in DNA: TGTGCCAGCTTATACAGGGAAGGGGCTACGAGTTCACCCCTCCACTTT. Encoded protein: CASLYREGATSSPLHF.

This clonotype was seen only a few times. The chain links TRBV5-1 to TRBJ2-5, with 13 positions matching TRBD2. V gave up 3 bases and J gave up 1 base; unmatched junction bases: 3. The germline V gene encodes CDR1 SGHRS and CDR2 YFSETQ. The CDR3 totals 16 residues. CDR3 coding DNA: TGCGCCAGCAGCTGGGGGACTAGCGGGGCCCAAGAGACCCAGTACTTC. Its protein product is CASSWGTSGAQETQYF.

The rearrangement links TRBV6-1 to TRBJ2-3; 7 positions match TRBD2. CDR1 MNHNS and CDR2 SASEGT come from the germline V gene. V dropped 5 bases and J dropped 8; count of bases not matched to a gene: 7. CDR3 length: 13 residues. DNA of the CDR3: TGTGCCAGCAGTCACCGACTAGCCGGTACGCAGTATTTT. Amino acids: CASSHRLAGTQYF.

This clonotype was detected only a few times. The gene calls are TRBV4-1 and TRBJ1-1; maybe TRBD1 (6 bases). The V gene lost 6 bases and the J gene lost 1 base, with 9 bases spanning the gap. The V gene's germline CDR1 is MGHRA and CDR2 YSYEKL. The CDR3 is 13 amino acids. The DNA for the CDR3 is TGCGCCAGCAGAGGGACAAGGAACACTGAAGCTTTCTTT. Translating gives CASRGTRNTEAFF.

This clonotype has a count of ten or more. The rearrangement links TRBV19 to TRBJ1-5; 7 bases align to TRBD1. Looked up from germline, CDR1 is LNHDA and CDR2 is SQIVND (reference sequence). CDR3 length: 14 residues. Trimming at V came to 7 bases and at J to 6 bases, leaving 9 bases not matched to a gene. As DNA, the CDR3 is TGTGCCAGTACTAATAACAGGGGTGCTCAGCCCCAGCATTTT. It codes for CASTNNRGAQPQHF.

J is TRBJ2-5 and V is TRBV6-2 or TRBV6-3, with 8 positions matching TRBD2. In germline, CDR1 is MNHEY, CDR2 SVGEGT. The CDR3 runs to 15 residues. V shed 5 bases and J 5 bases; nucleotides not matched to a gene: 10. Here the CDR3 reads CASSHGSGRVETQYF. DNA for the CDR3: TGTGCCAGCAGTCACGGGTCCGGGAGGGTTGAGACCCAGTACTTC.

In regard to this clonotype: Since a much larger clone is just one base distant, this may be a read error. The rearrangement uses TRBV20-1 and TRBJ2-1; tentative D call: TRBD2 (7 bases). The CDR3 consists of 18 residues. Germline V gives CDR1 DFQATT, CDR2 SNEGSKA (reference sequence). Trimming removed 1 base at V and 7 bases at J, with 26 bases between. CDR3 sequence: CSARGRRLRGGLGNEQFF. The CDR3 region has the DNA TGCAGTGCTAGAGGAAGGAGGCTGAGGGGGGGCCTGGGGAATGAGCAGTTCTTC.

This clonotype has a count of ten or more. The chain recombines TRBV11-2 with TRBJ2-7; D unresolved. The ends were cut back, 5 bases at V and 6 bases at J, with 20 bases in the middle. The CDR3 spans 15 residues. The germline V gene encodes CDR1 SGHAT and CDR2 FQNNGV. This chain's CDR3 is CASSPPGRPRGEQYF. CDR3 coding DNA: TGTGCCAGCAGCCCCCCGGGCAGGCCCCGAGGCGAGCAGTACTTC.

This clonotype was seen ten or more times. The CDR3 spells CASSQRLAGGYNEQFF. CDR3 nucleotides: TGTGCCAGCAGCCAAAGACTAGCGGGAGGGTACAATGAGCAGTTCTTC. The rearrangement links TRBV11-3 to TRBJ2-1; 14 bases line up with TRBD2. Germline CDR1 SGHNT, CDR2 YENEEA. Trimming removed 5 bases from V and 4 bases from J; junction bases left unmatched: 4. The CDR3 loop spans 16 amino acids.

The genes are TRBV20-1 and TRBJ1-2; D remains ambiguous. Germline-derived CDR1 and CDR2 are DFQATT and SNEGSKA (reference sequence). Between the trimmed V and J ends, which lost 6 bases and 4 bases, there was a span of 18 bases. This CDR3 contains 14 residues. The CDR3 nucleotides are TGCAGTGCCAGCAGCCCCAACAAGCGCTATGGCTACACCTTC. Translating gives CSASSPNKRYGYTF.

Notes on this clonotype: The germline gene is not matched at one end of the junction; a read error may be the cause. V and J are TRBV3-1 and TRBJ1-3; D unresolved. Germline V gene data show CDR1 as LGHDT and CDR2 as YNNKEL (reference sequence). The CDR3 is 15 residues long. Here the CDR3 reads CASSQDQVKGNAIYF. The CDR3 nucleotides are TGTGCCAGCAGCCAAGATCAGGTGAAGGGAAACGCCATATATTTT.